A single sample is the source of the 6 T cell receptor beta chains below, sequenced in a study of blood T cell repertoires in COVID-19. TCRdb's table, derived via immunoSEQ multiplex PCR, lists solely in-frame clones and lacks some. The repertoire holds approximately 210,000 clones, around 84% seen once, with around 21% in the top ten. Sequenced material: peripheral blood. Receptor source: a human donor in a cohort sampled during active COVID-19.

There are a few counts of this clone. V gene TRBV18 combines with J gene TRBJ1-5; 9 bases map to TRBD1. V gave up 5 bases and J gave up 5 bases; unmatched junction bases: 1. The CDR3 length is 13 residues. The germline V gene encodes CDR1 KGHSH and CDR2 LQKENI. CDR3: CASSRTGDQPQHF. CDR3 coding DNA: TGTGCCAGCTCAAGGACAGGGGATCAGCCCCAGCATTTT.

This chain links TRBV2 with TRBJ2-5, with 7 positions matching TRBD2. Germline trimming cut 4 bases from V and 5 bases from J; bases unmatched to any gene: 13. This CDR3 is built from 16 residues. Looked up from germline, CDR1 is SNHLY and CDR2 is FYNNEI. This CDR3 reads CASSGSGGTRGETQYF. The CDR3 DNA reads TGTGCCAGCAGTGGTTCGGGGGGAACCCGGGGGGAGACCCAGTACTTC.

V usage is TRBV2 and J usage is TRBJ2-3; no clear D. The V gene's germline CDR1 is SNHLY and CDR2 FYNNEI. The CDR3 runs 16 residues. Trimming left V 2 bases short and J 1 base short, with 13 bases between. In nucleotides, the CDR3 is TGTGCCAGCAGTGAACTCGGCAGAGGTCGCACAGATACGCAGTATTTT. This encodes CASSELGRGRTDTQYF.

The J gene is TRBJ2-5, the V gene TRBV6-2 or TRBV6-3, with 7 bases identical to TRBD1. V lost 5 bases to trimming and J lost 4 bases; unmatched junction nucleotides: 1. The germline V gene encodes CDR1 MNHEY and CDR2 SVGEGT. The CDR3 consists of 12 residues. The CDR3 loop reads CASSGTVETQYF. In DNA, the CDR3 is TGTGCCAGCAGTGGGACAGTAGAGACCCAGTACTTC.

V usage is TRBV6-5 and J usage is TRBJ1-2; 7 nucleotides agree with TRBD1. CDR1 is MNHEY and CDR2 is SVGAGI in the germline V gene. Trimming cost V 6 bases and J 8 bases; bases outside gene matches: 12. CDR3 length: 14 amino acids. The CDR3 here is CASRPDRAWKGYTF. The CDR3 nucleotides are TGTGCCAGCAGACCAGACAGGGCCTGGAAAGGCTACACCTTC.

This sequence joins TRBV5-5 and TRBJ1-2, with 8 positions matching TRBD1. The CDR3 sequence is 17 residues long. Per the germline V gene, CDR1 is SGHKS and CDR2 is YYEKEE (reference sequence). J gave up 4 bases and V 1 base, and 12 bases lay outside the gene matches. The CDR3 sequence: CASSLLGAAGGIYGYTF. Here the CDR3 DNA reads TGTGCCAGCAGCTTGTTGGGGGCGGCAGGGGGCATCTATGGCTACACCTTC.